A selection of T cell receptor beta chains follows, all from one sample in a study of T-cell memory formation after mild COVID-19. TCRdb processed the 5' RACE reads anew with MiXCR; each CDR3 protein has one entry. The sample yields about 140,000 distinct CDR3 sequences, under 7% seen once. The sample was PBMCs or a T cell subset sorted from them (not recorded which). These receptors were collected from an adult woman who had mild COVID-19 (a few samples of this study predate the infection). Cell type and time point are not known. Both conserved end residues are part of each CDR3. The D gene is left open where the match is weak. A row's size may be missing; if present it is once, few, many or a size class.

d_gene: TRBD1; j_gene: TRBJ1-1; abundance: few; v_gene: TRBV5-1; CDR3aa: CASSRTGGNTEAFF; CDR3nt: TGCGCCAGCAGCAGGACAGGGGGGAACACTGAAGCTTTCTTT
d_gene: TRBD1; j_gene: TRBJ1-1; abundance: many; v_gene: TRBV5-1; CDR3aa: CASSGLGQGSTEAFF; CDR3nt: TGCGCCAGCAGCGGCCTGGGACAGGGGAGCACTGAAGCTTTCTTT
d_gene: .; j_gene: TRBJ1-5; abundance: many; v_gene: TRBV6-5; CDR3aa: CASSPGRGHQPQHF; CDR3nt: TGTGCCAGCAGCCCCGGGAGGGGACATCAGCCCCAGCATTTT
d_gene: .; j_gene: TRBJ1-1; abundance: few; v_gene: TRBV18; CDR3aa: CASSRFDPLNTEAFF; CDR3nt: TGTGCCAGCTCAAGGTTCGATCCTTTGAACACTGAAGCTTTCTTT
d_gene: TRBD1; j_gene: TRBJ1-2; abundance: few; v_gene: TRBV7-9; CDR3aa: CASSPETGANGYTF; CDR3nt: TGTGCCAGCAGCCCGGAGACAGGGGCGAATGGCTACACCTTC
d_gene: .; j_gene: TRBJ2-4; abundance: .; v_gene: TRBV18; CDR3aa: CASSLTKLGGKNIQYF; CDR3nt: TGTGCCAGCTCACTGACGAAACTCGGAGGCAAAAACATTCAGTACTTC
d_gene: .; j_gene: TRBJ1-1; abundance: .; v_gene: TRBV3-1; CDR3aa: CASSQGGANTEAFF; CDR3nt: TGTGCCAGCAGCCAAGGGGGGGCGAACACTGAAGCTTTCTTT
d_gene: .; j_gene: TRBJ2-2; abundance: many; v_gene: TRBV5-1; CDR3aa: CASSLEGPTRGTGELFF; CDR3nt: TGCGCCAGCAGCTTGGAGGGTCCAACGAGGGGCACCGGGGAGCTGTTTTTT
d_gene: TRBD2; j_gene: TRBJ2-3; abundance: .; v_gene: TRBV18; CDR3aa: CASSPIAGAPGDTQYF; CDR3nt: TGTGCCAGCTCACCTATAGCGGGGGCACCGGGAGATACGCAGTATTTT
d_gene: TRBD1; j_gene: TRBJ1-2; abundance: many; v_gene: TRBV9; CDR3aa: CASSVMDRGPYGYTF; CDR3nt: TGTGCCAGCAGCGTCATGGACAGGGGCCCCTATGGCTACACCTTC
d_gene: TRBD1; j_gene: TRBJ2-5; abundance: once; v_gene: TRBV12-3/TRBV12-4; CDR3aa: CASRYRQGFQETQYF; CDR3nt: TGTGCCAGCAGGTATCGACAGGGATTCCAAGAGACCCAGTACTTC
d_gene: .; j_gene: TRBJ1-1; abundance: many; v_gene: TRBV7-2; CDR3aa: CASSLWTVNTEAFF; CDR3nt: TGTGCCAGCAGCTTGTGGACAGTTAACACTGAAGCTTTCTTT
d_gene: .; j_gene: TRBJ2-3; abundance: many; v_gene: TRBV24-1; CDR3aa: CATSDSQGLGTDTQYF; CDR3nt: TGTGCCACCAGTGATTCCCAGGGTCTCGGCACAGATACGCAGTATTTT
d_gene: .; j_gene: TRBJ2-1; abundance: many; v_gene: TRBV4-1; CDR3aa: CASSQAAIYNEQFF; CDR3nt: TGCGCCAGCAGCCAAGCGGCAATCTACAATGAGCAGTTCTTC
d_gene: TRBD1; j_gene: TRBJ1-3; abundance: .; v_gene: TRBV3-1; CDR3aa: CASSPQGASSGNTIYF; CDR3nt: TGTGCCAGCAGCCCCCAGGGGGCAAGCTCTGGAAACACCATATATTTT
d_gene: .; j_gene: TRBJ1-4; abundance: few; v_gene: TRBV25-1; CDR3aa: CASSEVRGKLFF; CDR3nt: TGTGCCAGCAGTGAAGTTAGGGGAAAACTGTTTTTT
d_gene: TRBD1; j_gene: TRBJ1-2; abundance: few; v_gene: TRBV28; CDR3aa: CASSHGTGALYGYTF; CDR3nt: TGTGCCAGCAGTCATGGGACAGGGGCTCTCTATGGCTACACCTTC
d_gene: .; j_gene: TRBJ1-1; abundance: few; v_gene: TRBV6-2/TRBV6-3; CDR3aa: CASSLTGWTEAFF; CDR3nt: TGTGCCAGCAGTTTAACAGGGTGGACTGAAGCTTTCTTT
d_gene: TRBD2; j_gene: TRBJ2-7; abundance: few; v_gene: TRBV5-6; CDR3aa: CASSLAGTSVPYEQYF; CDR3nt: TGTGCCAGCAGCTTGGCCGGGACTAGCGTGCCCTACGAGCAGTACTTC
d_gene: .; j_gene: TRBJ2-5; abundance: many; v_gene: TRBV5-6; CDR3aa: CASSLGGGTETQYF; CDR3nt: TGTGCCAGCAGCTTGGGAGGCGGGACAGAGACCCAGTACTTC
d_gene: TRBD1; j_gene: TRBJ1-6; abundance: few; v_gene: TRBV20-1; CDR3aa: CSARVPGQGFSLHF; CDR3nt: TGCAGTGCTAGAGTCCCGGGACAGGGATTTTCTCTCCACTTT
d_gene: TRBD1; j_gene: TRBJ1-6; abundance: many; v_gene: TRBV5-6; CDR3aa: CASSPTDRDNSPLHF; CDR3nt: TGTGCCAGCAGCCCTACGGACAGGGACAATTCACCCCTCCACTTT
d_gene: TRBD2; j_gene: TRBJ2-7; abundance: many; v_gene: TRBV20-1; CDR3aa: CSAYRGGYSYEQYF; CDR3nt: TGCAGTGCTTATCGGGGGGGGTACTCCTACGAGCAGTACTTC
d_gene: .; j_gene: TRBJ1-1; abundance: many; v_gene: TRBV12-3/TRBV12-4; CDR3aa: CASSPLVDAEAFF; CDR3nt: TGTGCCAGCAGTCCCCTTGTCGACGCTGAAGCTTTCTTT
d_gene: TRBD2; j_gene: TRBJ2-7; abundance: many; v_gene: TRBV20-1; CDR3aa: CSASGTSGRLSYEQYF; CDR3nt: TGCAGTGCTTCCGGGACTAGCGGGAGGCTTAGCTACGAGCAGTACTTC
d_gene: .; j_gene: TRBJ2-7; abundance: few; v_gene: TRBV12-3/TRBV12-4; CDR3aa: CASSLSSKKSLRF; CDR3nt: TGTGCCAGCAGTTTATCCTCGAAAAAGTCCCTAAGGTTC
d_gene: TRBD2; j_gene: TRBJ2-5; abundance: .; v_gene: TRBV9; CDR3aa: CASSVGGRLQETQYF; CDR3nt: TGTGCCAGCAGCGTGGGGGGGAGGCTCCAAGAGACCCAGTACTTC
d_gene: TRBD1; j_gene: TRBJ1-6; abundance: many; v_gene: TRBV4-1; CDR3aa: CASSYTGDSPLHF; CDR3nt: TGCGCCAGCAGCTACACAGGGGATTCACCCCTCCACTTT
d_gene: TRBD1; j_gene: TRBJ1-1; abundance: many; v_gene: TRBV7-8; CDR3aa: CASSLTGGEAFF; CDR3nt: TGTGCCAGCAGCTTAACAGGGGGGGAAGCTTTCTTT
d_gene: TRBD2; j_gene: TRBJ2-7; abundance: few; v_gene: TRBV18; CDR3aa: CASSPGGRNNYEQYF; CDR3nt: TGTGCCAGCTCACCCGGCGGGAGGAATAACTACGAGCAGTACTTC
d_gene: .; j_gene: TRBJ2-1; abundance: .; v_gene: TRBV12-3/TRBV12-4; CDR3aa: CATSLFNEQFF; CDR3nt: TGTGCCACGTCCCTATTCAATGAGCAGTTCTTC
d_gene: .; j_gene: TRBJ2-7; abundance: few; v_gene: TRBV7-8; CDR3aa: CASSSRDLALRQYF; CDR3nt: TGTGCCAGCAGCAGCAGGGATTTGGCATTGAGACAGTACTTC
d_gene: TRBD2; j_gene: TRBJ2-5; abundance: .; v_gene: TRBV20-1; CDR3aa: CSAPPVGAGVGETQYF; CDR3nt: TGCAGTGCCCCCCCAGTTGGAGCGGGAGTTGGAGAGACCCAGTACTTC
d_gene: .; j_gene: TRBJ1-1; abundance: many; v_gene: TRBV24-1; CDR3aa: CATSDFKQKAFF; CDR3nt: TGTGCCACCAGTGATTTCAAACAGAAAGCTTTCTTT
d_gene: .; j_gene: TRBJ2-5; abundance: many; v_gene: TRBV5-1; CDR3aa: CASSERTDQETQYF; CDR3nt: TGCGCCAGCAGCGAGAGGACAGACCAAGAGACCCAGTACTTC
d_gene: TRBD1; j_gene: TRBJ1-4; abundance: few; v_gene: TRBV2; CDR3aa: CASRVNRGNEKLFF; CDR3nt: TGTGCCAGCAGAGTTAACAGGGGCAATGAAAAACTGTTTTTT
d_gene: .; j_gene: TRBJ1-3; abundance: few; v_gene: TRBV18; CDR3aa: CASSPDLTATGNTIYF; CDR3nt: TGTGCCAGCTCACCAGATCTCACCGCCACTGGAAACACCATATATTTT
d_gene: .; j_gene: TRBJ1-3; abundance: .; v_gene: TRBV4-1; CDR3aa: CASTLSVSGNTIYF; CDR3nt: TGCGCCAGCACCCTCTCTGTCTCTGGAAACACCATATATTTT
d_gene: TRBD2; j_gene: TRBJ2-1; abundance: .; v_gene: TRBV7-8; CDR3aa: CASSSRAGGHNEQFF; CDR3nt: TGTGCCAGCAGTTCCCGAGCGGGAGGGCACAATGAGCAGTTCTTC
d_gene: TRBD2; j_gene: TRBJ2-5; abundance: many; v_gene: TRBV5-1; CDR3aa: CASSRSGGQETQYF; CDR3nt: TGCGCCAGCAGCAGGAGCGGGGGCCAAGAGACCCAGTACTTC
d_gene: .; j_gene: TRBJ2-3; abundance: .; v_gene: TRBV4-3; CDR3aa: CASSPPRADTQYF; CDR3nt: TGCGCCAGCAGCCCCCCGAGGGCCGATACGCAGTATTTT
d_gene: .; j_gene: TRBJ1-1; abundance: .; v_gene: TRBV7-9; CDR3aa: CASGGGTRSTEAFF; CDR3nt: TGTGCCAGCGGGGGGGGGACCCGAAGCACTGAAGCTTTCTTT
d_gene: .; j_gene: TRBJ2-7; abundance: .; v_gene: TRBV7-9; CDR3aa: CASSLVGSPGEQYF; CDR3nt: TGTGCCAGCAGCTTAGTGGGTTCTCCGGGCGAGCAGTACTTC
d_gene: .; j_gene: TRBJ2-5; abundance: many; v_gene: TRBV7-8; CDR3aa: CASSPSEEETQYF; CDR3nt: TGTGCCAGCAGCCCCTCGGAGGAAGAGACCCAGTACTTC
d_gene: .; j_gene: TRBJ1-1; abundance: many; v_gene: TRBV5-1; CDR3aa: CASSFVDGLGTEAFF; CDR3nt: TGCGCCAGCAGCTTTGTCGACGGGCTGGGCACTGAAGCTTTCTTT
d_gene: .; j_gene: TRBJ2-7; abundance: many; v_gene: TRBV29-1; CDR3aa: CSVETGNSYEQYF; CDR3nt: TGCAGCGTTGAAACAGGGAACTCCTACGAGCAGTACTTC